The entry below describes one T cell receptor (beta chain). As yet, its antigen is unknown. Measured with immunoSEQ multiplex PCR; TCRdb has only the in-frame clones, and not every one. The profile covers tens of thousands of clones, with 75% to 90% appearing a single time and around 15% taken by the ten largest. V lost 1 base to trimming and J lost 2 bases, with 10 bases between them. In germline, CDR1 is SGHTS, CDR2 YDEGEE. The CDR3 has 15 amino acids. This sample was taken from a study of OX40 agonist ivuxolimab in advanced cancers. In the study overall: An agonistic human IgG2 monoclonal antibody against OX40 (CD134) was given.

Findings and limits, study-wide: Researchers report that CD8+ T cells had, on average, more expanded clones than CD4+.

The sequences come from CD4+ or CD8+ T cells sorted from blood, collected in a trial of the OX40 agonist ivuxolimab. The chain links TRBV5-8 to TRBJ1-3; D call uncertain. This receptor was taken from an adult with an advanced solid tumor such as melanoma, head and neck, liver or kidney cancer. The CDR3 DNA reads as TGTGCCAGCAGCTTGTTCGGGGTGGCTGGAAACACCATATATTTT. Its translation is CASSLFGVAGNTIYF.